A single sample is the source of the 24 T cell receptor beta chains below, sequenced in a study of blood T cell repertoires in COVID-19. The assay was immunoSEQ multiplex PCR, and TCRdb's table has in-frame clones only and misses some. Of about 140,000 clones in the sample, around 73% were seen once. Sequenced: peripheral blood. These receptors all stem from a woman between 45 and 60 years old with active or convalescent COVID-19.

This clone was counted a few times. The chain uses TRBV5-1 and TRBJ1-4; TRBD1 agrees at 12 bases. This CDR3 contains 17 residues. Germline V gene sequence: CDR1 SGHRS, CDR2 YFSETQ. V lost 3 bases and J lost 4; bases outside the gene matches: 7. CDR3 sequence reads: CASSSPGQGAGNEKLFF. CDR3 bases: TGCGCCAGCAGCTCTCCGGGACAGGGGGCGGGTAATGAAAAACTGTTTTTT.

This chain connects TRBV7-3 to TRBJ1-1, with TRBD1 matching 7 bases. V gave up 1 base and J gave up 4 bases; unmatched junction bases: 12. The germline CDR1 and CDR2 sequences are SGHTA and FQGTGA. This CDR3 has 17 residues. The CDR3 protein is CASSLNIRGTRGTEAFF. In DNA, the CDR3 is TGTGCCAGCAGCTTAAATATCAGGGGGACTCGTGGCACTGAAGCTTTCTTT.

This clone was counted only a few times. J is TRBJ1-5 and V is TRBV6-4; TRBD1 aligns across 7 bases. Germline V gene data show CDR1 as MRHNA and CDR2 as SNTAGT. CDR3 length: 17 amino acids. Trimming at V came to 2 bases and at J to 1 base, leaving 8 bases not matched to a gene. The CDR3 DNA reads TGTGCCAGCAGTGACGCCATTTACAGGGGAAGCAATCAGCCCCAGCATTTT. This gives the protein CASSDAIYRGSNQPQHF.

This sequence joins TRBV19 and TRBJ2-7, with TRBD1 matching over 9 bases. The V gene end was trimmed by 1 base and the J gene end by 4 bases; junction bases not matched to a gene: 8. CDR3 size: 16 residues. Germline CDR1 is LNHDA and CDR2 is SQIVND (reference sequence). CDR3 sequence reads: CASSIAEGQGPYEQYF. CDR3 coding DNA: TGTGCCAGTAGTATAGCCGAGGGACAGGGACCGTACGAGCAGTACTTC.

The V and J genes are TRBV5-1 and TRBJ2-3; D not certain. From germline, CDR1 is SGHRS and CDR2 YFSETQ. Trimming took 0 bases from V and 2 from J, leaving 7 bases between them. This CDR3 spans 14 amino acids. The chain's CDR3 is CASSLAPNTDTQYF. CDR3 in DNA: TGCGCCAGCAGCTTGGCCCCTAACACAGATACGCAGTATTTT.

This chain joins TRBV25-1 and TRBJ1-6; 8 bases are shared with TRBD1. This CDR3 spans 15 amino acids. Per the germline V gene, CDR1 is MGHDK and CDR2 is SYGVNS. Trimming at V came to 4 bases and at J to 9 bases, leaving 8 bases not matched to a gene. CDR3 residues: CASSADRGGGSPLHF. The CDR3 nucleotides are TGTGCCAGCAGTGCCGACAGGGGCGGGGGTTCACCCCTCCACTTT.

The chain recombines TRBV9 with TRBJ2-2, with TRBD2 identical over 8 bases. CDR1 is SGDLS and CDR2 is YYNGEE in the germline V gene. The junction had 5 bases not matched to a gene; V was cut back by 0 bases and J by 7 bases. The CDR3 loop spans 15 amino acids. CDR3 sequence reads: CASSVGGGLGGELFF. The CDR3 nucleotides are TGTGCCAGCAGCGTAGGCGGGGGACTAGGCGGGGAGCTGTTTTTT.

The V call is TRBV6-6, the J call TRBJ1-5, with 9 bases matching TRBD1. The length of the CDR3 is 15 residues. Germline CDR1 is MNHNY and CDR2 is SVGAGI (reference sequence). The ends lost 6 bases at V and 2 bases at J; junction bases unmatched: 5. CDR3 sequence reads: CASRLQGAGNQPQHF. In DNA, the CDR3 is TGTGCCAGCAGATTACAGGGGGCAGGCAATCAGCCCCAGCATTTT.

The chain recombines TRBV7-2 with TRBJ1-1, with D uncertain. V lost 2 bases and J 6 bases, leaving 10 bases between the germline ends. Per the germline V gene, CDR1 is SGHTA and CDR2 is FQGNSA. The CDR3 runs to 13 residues. The CDR3 here is CASSLPGKAEAFF. The CDR3 DNA is TGTGCCAGCAGCTTACCCGGGAAGGCTGAAGCTTTCTTT.

This clone has more than one count but fewer than ten. This chain links TRBV11-2 with TRBJ2-1, with 8 positions matching TRBD2. The length of the CDR3 is 15 residues. V lost 5 bases, J lost 12 bases, and 15 bases stayed unmatched. Germline V CDR1 and CDR2: SGHAT, FQNNGV. The CDR3 region is CASSGGLSSGGGQFF. CDR3 sequence (DNA): TGTGCCAGCAGCGGGGGACTATCCAGCGGGGGCGGGCAGTTCTTC.

The chain carries TRBV28 and TRBJ2-7, with 9 nucleotides matching TRBD1. V gave up 6 bases and J gave up 0 bases; unmatched junction bases: 6. The CDR3 has 15 amino acids. Germline V CDR1 and CDR2: MDHEN, SYDVKM. CDR3 loop: CASSYDRGSSYEQYF. CDR3 DNA: TGTGCCAGCAGCTACGACAGGGGGAGCTCCTACGAGCAGTACTTC.

The chain has TRBV5-1 and TRBJ1-1; TRBD1 matches at 9 bases. Germline values: CDR1 SGHRS, CDR2 YFSETQ. With 1 base clipped from V and 1 base from J, the junction kept 2 bases outside the gene matches. The CDR3 totals 15 residues. CDR3 coding DNA: TGCGCCAGCAGCTTGTGGGGACAGGGGAACACTGAAGCTTTCTTT. Translation gives CASSLWGQGNTEAFF. The variable domain in full, with the rest retrieved from reference TRBV5-1 and TRBJ1-1, is KAGVTQTPRYLIKTRGQQVTLSCSPISGHRSVSWYQQTPGQGLQFLFEYFSETQRNKGNFPGRFSGRQFSNSRSEMNVSTLELGDSALYLCASSLWGQGNTEAFFGQGTRLTVV.

This clone appeared many times. The chain has TRBV5-1 and TRBJ2-2; TRBD1 might be the D (5 bases). This CDR3 comprises 13 residues. Trimming removed 4 bases from V and 3 bases from J, with 7 bases in between. From germline, CDR1 is SGHRS and CDR2 YFSETQ. The CDR3 loop is CASSVRDTGELFF. In DNA, the CDR3 is TGCGCCAGCAGCGTCAGGGACACCGGGGAGCTGTTTTTT. Full variable domain (outside the CDR3, taken from reference TRBV5-1 and TRBJ2-2): KAGVTQTPRYLIKTRGQQVTLSCSPISGHRSVSWYQQTPGQGLQFLFEYFSETQRNKGNFPGRFSGRQFSNSRSEMNVSTLELGDSALYLCASSVRDTGELFFGEGSRLTVL.

The chain recombines TRBV6-5 with TRBJ1-2, with D hard to call. V lost 0 bases and J lost 7, with 12 bases in between. This CDR3 comprises 14 residues. Germline CDR1 and CDR2: MNHEY and SVGAGI. The DNA of the CDR3 is TGTGCCAGCAGTTACTCCCCCGGGTTTGGTGGCTACACCTTC. It specifies CASSYSPGFGGYTF.

This chain links TRBV19 with TRBJ1-1; TRBD1 matches at 7 bases. V lost 3 bases, J lost 6 bases, and 10 bases stayed unmatched. The CDR3 is 15 residues long. The germline gives CDR1 LNHDA, CDR2 SQIVND (reference sequence). CDR3 loop: CASSIARQGISEAFF. DNA for the CDR3: TGTGCCAGTAGTATTGCGAGACAGGGTATCTCTGAAGCTTTCTTT.

The chain uses TRBV3-1 (or the pseudogene TRBV3-2) and TRBJ2-5, with D possibly TRBD1 on 6 matching bases. The germline gives CDR1 LGHDT, CDR2 YNNKEL (reference sequence). V dropped 5 bases and J dropped 5 bases, with 15 bases sitting between them. The CDR3 is made up of 14 amino acids. CDR3: CASSDRTAGETQYF. CDR3 in DNA: TGTGCCAGCAGCGACAGGACTGCTGGGGAGACCCAGTACTTC.

This sequence joins TRBV4-3 and TRBJ2-5; a possible D gene is TRBD2 (6 bases). From germline, CDR1 is LGHNA and CDR2 YSLEER. The V and J ends lost 4 bases and 4 bases respectively, with 16 bases between them. The CDR3 is 15 residues long. CDR3 DNA: TGCGCCAGCAGCCCCTCCCCGTCGGGGGTAGAGACCCAGTACTTC. Its protein is CASSPSPSGVETQYF.

The chain is built from TRBV12-3 or TRBV12-4 and TRBJ1-5; no reliable D call. Trimming shortened V by 5 bases and J by 9 bases, and 11 bases separated the two germline ends. The CDR3 consists of 12 residues. The DNA of the CDR3 is TGTGCCAGCAGTCGGGTCCAAGGGCCCCAGCATTTT. It codes for CASSRVQGPQHF.

The rearrangement uses TRBV28 and TRBJ1-2; 7 bases map to TRBD1. J was trimmed by 6 bases and V by 6 bases; bases with no gene match: 7. CDR1 MDHEN and CDR2 SYDVKM come from the germline V gene. The CDR3 totals 13 residues. The CDR3 region is CASRNRGSDGYTF. The CDR3 DNA sequence: TGTGCCAGCAGAAACAGGGGTAGTGATGGCTACACCTTC.

The chain combines TRBV4-2 with TRBJ2-2; a weak D match, TRBD1 (7 bases). The germline CDR1 and CDR2 sequences are LGHNA and YNFKEQ. Trimming stripped 2 bases from V and 6 bases from J, with 16 bases between. The CDR3 is 16 amino acids. The CDR3, as DNA: TGTGCCAGCAGCCAACCAAGACAGGGAGGAGCCGGGGAGCTGTTTTTT. Translation: CASSQPRQGGAGELFF.

Only a few counts were recorded for this clone. V and J are TRBV27 and TRBJ2-3; a possible D gene is TRBD2 (5 bases). This CDR3 spans 14 amino acids. Per germline, CDR1 MNHEY and CDR2 SMNVEV (reference sequence). The V end lost 4 bases, the J end lost 1 base, and 9 bases lay between the germline ends. The CDR3 region is CASSWTSGTDTQYF. CDR3 coding DNA: TGTGCCAGCAGTTGGACTTCTGGCACAGATACGCAGTATTTT.

This chain links TRBV29-1 with TRBJ1-2; 7 positions match TRBD1. J lost 4 bases, V lost 7 bases, and 9 bases had no gene match. CDR1 SQVTM and CDR2 ANQGSEA come from the germline V gene. The length of the CDR3 is 13 residues. This CDR3 reads CSGTSTGRYGYTF. The DNA for the CDR3 is TGCAGCGGGACCTCGACAGGGCGCTATGGCTACACCTTC.

This clone was detected only a few times. This rearrangement joins TRBV11-3 to TRBJ2-1; perhaps TRBD2 as D (6 bases). The V end was cut by 5 bases, the J end by 1 base, with 9 bases between. This CDR3 region has 14 residues. Germline V gives CDR1 SGHNT, CDR2 YENEEA. CDR3 in DNA: TGTGCCAGCAGCCCGGGAGATTCCTACAATGAGCAGTTCTTC. It yields the protein CASSPGDSYNEQFF.

The chain combines TRBV6-5 with TRBJ2-5; D may be TRBD1 (6 bases). The CDR3 is made up of 14 amino acids. Trimming left V 10 bases short and J 3 bases short, with 18 bases between. Germline CDR1 reads MNHEY; CDR2 reads SVGAGI. The CDR3 spells CATLSRQAKETQYF. The CDR3 nucleotides are TGTGCCACCCTCAGCCGACAGGCCAAAGAGACCCAGTACTTC.